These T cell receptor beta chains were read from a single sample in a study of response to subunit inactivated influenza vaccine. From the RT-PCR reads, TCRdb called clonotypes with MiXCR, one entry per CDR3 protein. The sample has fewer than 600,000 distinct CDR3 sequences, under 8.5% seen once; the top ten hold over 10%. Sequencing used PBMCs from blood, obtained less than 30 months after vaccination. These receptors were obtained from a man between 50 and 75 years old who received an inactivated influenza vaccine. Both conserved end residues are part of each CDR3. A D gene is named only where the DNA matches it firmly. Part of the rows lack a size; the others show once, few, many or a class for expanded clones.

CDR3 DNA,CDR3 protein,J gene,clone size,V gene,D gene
TGTGCCAGCAGTTTAGTCTACAGGGGGGCGCCAGATACGCAGTATTTT,CASSLVYRGAPDTQYF,TRBJ2-3,NA,TRBV27,TRBD1
TGCGCCAGCAGCCTTAGACAGACGTACAGTGAGCAGTTCTTC,CASSLRQTYSEQFF,TRBJ2-1,NA,TRBV5-1,NA
TGTGCCAGTCGCGGGACAGGGGACAACACTGAAGCTTTCTTT,CASRGTGDNTEAFF,TRBJ1-1,many,TRBV10-3,TRBD1
TGTGCCAGCAGCCCTCCGGGACAGGGTCGTGAGCAGTTCTTC,CASSPPGQGREQFF,TRBJ2-1,few,TRBV5-5,TRBD1
TGCAGTGCTAGTACCATCGCGGGACCCACAGATACGCAGTATTTT,CSASTIAGPTDTQYF,TRBJ2-3,few,TRBV20-1,NA
TGCAGTGCTAGTCGGTCTTACACCGGGGAGCTGTTTTTT,CSASRSYTGELFF,TRBJ2-2,few,TRBV20-1,NA
TGTGCTAGTGGTTTGGCCTGGGGACAGGGTTTGGCAGATACGCAGTATTTT,CASGLAWGQGLADTQYF,TRBJ2-3,few,TRBV12-5,TRBD1
TGTGCCAGCAGGGGGACAGGGGACTACAATGAGCAGTTCTTC,CASRGTGDYNEQFF,TRBJ2-1,NA,TRBV28,TRBD1
TGTGCCAGCAGTGGGGGACAAGAGAATCAGCCCCAGCATTTT,CASSGGQENQPQHF,TRBJ1-5,many,TRBV25-1,NA
TGTGCCAGCAGTTTTTACATCAGGTCGCCCCAGCATTTT,CASSFYIRSPQHF,TRBJ1-5,NA,TRBV12-3/TRBV12-4,NA
TGCGCCAGCAGCCCGGGACAGGGGAATGAGCAGTTCTTC,CASSPGQGNEQFF,TRBJ2-1,NA,TRBV5-1,TRBD1
TGTGCCAGTAGTATCACCCGTGGGGCGCCCACAACTAATGAAAAACTGTTTTTT,CASSITRGAPTTNEKLFF,TRBJ1-4,NA,TRBV19,NA
TGCAGTGCCCCTGGACAGGCCCACAATGAGCAGTTCTTC,CSAPGQAHNEQFF,TRBJ2-1,few,TRBV20-1,TRBD1
TGTGCCATCAGTGACCCCACTGCAACTAATGAAAAACTGTTTTTT,CAISDPTATNEKLFF,TRBJ1-4,many,TRBV10-3,NA
TGTGCCAGCAGCTTGGAACCCCAGAACACTGAAGCTTTCTTT,CASSLEPQNTEAFF,TRBJ1-1,many,TRBV5-5,NA
TGTGCCACCAGTGGGCAGGGTTACGACTACAATGAGCAGTTCTTC,CATSGQGYDYNEQFF,TRBJ2-1,few,TRBV24-1,NA
TGTGCCAGCAGACTCCCGGGGGGGAACGAGCAGTACTTC,CASRLPGGNEQYF,TRBJ2-7,many,TRBV11-2,TRBD2
TGTGCCAGCAGTTATTGGACTAGCGGGGGAGGTGAGCAGTTCTTC,CASSYWTSGGGEQFF,TRBJ2-1,NA,TRBV6-5,TRBD2
TGTGCCAGCAGTTTAATGACAGGGGCTGATACGCAGTATTTT,CASSLMTGADTQYF,TRBJ2-3,few,TRBV12-3/TRBV12-4,TRBD1
TGTGCCAGCAGCCCCCAGGCTAGGGAGCAGTACTTC,CASSPQAREQYF,TRBJ2-7,few,TRBV7-2,NA
TGCAGCGTTGAAGTACTAGCGGTGATCACAGATACGCAGTATTTT,CSVEVLAVITDTQYF,TRBJ2-3,NA,TRBV29-1,TRBD2
TGTGCCAGCAGGGGGACGGGGGCCGGGACTGAAGCTTTCTTT,CASRGTGAGTEAFF,TRBJ1-1,many,TRBV2,NA
TGTGCCAGCACGAGGGGAGACAGGGGATCCTCTGGGGCCAACGTCCTGACTTTC,CASTRGDRGSSGANVLTF,TRBJ2-6,many,TRBV6-1,TRBD1